What follows describes a single T cell receptor beta chain. This entry belongs to a study of graft-versus-host responses after intestinal transplantation. Data came from immunoSEQ multiplex PCR; TCRdb stores just in-frame clones and leaves some out. Counted here are several thousand clones, roughly 90% occurring once; the ten biggest clones make up 4% to 5.5%. The receptor's source is a human patient who received an intestinal transplant, so some T cells may come from the graft donor. Sequenced material: PBMCs, taken roughly 87 days after transplant.

The CDR3 DNA reads TGCGCCAGCAGCCAAGATTTAGGGGGGGTCTCGCAGCCCCAGCATTTT. It translates to CASSQDLGGVSQPQHF. V is TRBV4-3 and J is TRBJ1-5, with D maybe TRBD1 (6 bases). Germline V CDR1 and CDR2: LGHNA, YSLEER. This CDR3 has 16 amino acids. V lost 0 bases and J lost 7, with 16 bases in between.